This passage covers 9 T cell receptor beta chains from one sample sequenced in a study of blood T cell repertoires in COVID-19 (TCRdb year 2020). Libraries were made using the immunoSEQ multiplex PCR assay. The immuneACCESS repertoire file appears here via TCRdb, limited to in-frame rearrangements. These files lack a portion of the clones; in checked studies, under half of the deficit traces to unresolved V genes, and the cause of the others is not known. Counted in this sample were about 170,000 clones; 84% of them appeared once. The ten most abundant clones make up about 12% of the sample. Specimen: PBMCs or T cells enriched from blood (not recorded which). Source of these receptors: a man aged 50 to 59 who had recovered from COVID-19.

The chain links TRBV29-1 to TRBJ1-2; D is uncertain. Deletions cut 1 base from V and 6 bases from J, with 12 bases between. CDR1 SQVTM and CDR2 ANQGSEA come from the germline V gene. The CDR3 length is 13 residues. The CDR3 DNA reads as TGCAGCGTTGAAGCTGCCAGGAAGAATGGCTACACCTTC. Encoded protein: CSVEAARKNGYTF.

This sequence joins TRBV10-3 and TRBJ2-7; 12 bases map to TRBD2. This CDR3 is built from 17 residues. Germline CDR1 ENHRY, CDR2 SYGVKD. Losses at the gene ends were 6 bases for V and 2 bases for J; bases not matched to a gene: 11. The CDR3 is CAISSRMTSGGTYEQYF. Here the CDR3 DNA reads TGTGCCATCAGCTCACGGATGACTAGCGGGGGAACCTACGAGCAGTACTTC.

The table lists this clone with a count of one. Relative to the germline gene, one junction end is altered; a read error may explain this. The chain carries TRBV7-7 and TRBJ2-2; tentative D call: TRBD1 (6 bases). The CDR3 is 16 amino acids. The germline V gene has CDR1 SSHAT and CDR2 FNYEAQ (reference sequence). CDR3 sequence reads: CASSLAPGQPTGELFF. CDR3 DNA: TGTGCTAGCAGCTTAGCTCCGGGACAACCCACCGGGGAGCTGTTTTTT.

This chain uses TRBV28 with TRBJ2-3; a weak D match, TRBD2 (5 bases). This CDR3 has 18 amino acids. Germline V gene sequence: CDR1 MDHEN, CDR2 SYDVKM. Trimming stripped 5 bases from V and 2 bases from J, with 23 bases between. In DNA, the CDR3 is TGTGCCAGCAGTCCTGGGGAGCGGACTCGCACCAACACAGATACGCAGTATTTT. This encodes CASSPGERTRTNTDTQYF.

The chain employs TRBV12-3 or TRBV12-4 and TRBJ2-3, with D hard to call. V shed 6 bases and J shed 8 bases, with 12 bases lying between them. The CDR3 has 12 residues. The CDR3 sequence is CASRSTVGTQYF. Written as DNA, the CDR3 is TGTGCCAGCAGAAGTACAGTGGGTACGCAGTATTTT.

The chain combines TRBV29-1 with TRBJ1-2, with 9 positions matching TRBD1. Germline V gene lookup returns CDR1 SQVTM and CDR2 ANQGSEA. The V and J ends lost 1 base and 8 bases, in that order; junction bases with no gene match: 8. The CDR3 is 14 amino acids. The CDR3 DNA sequence: TGCAGCGTTGAAGGGGACAGGGCTTTCTGGGGCTACACCTTC. Residues: CSVEGDRAFWGYTF.

The J gene is TRBJ2-3, the V gene TRBV2, with TRBD2 matching 8 bases. The germline V gene has CDR1 SNHLY and CDR2 FYNNEI. CDR3 length: 15 amino acids. With V trimmed by 4 bases and J by 0 bases, 3 bases remained unmatched. The CDR3, as DNA: TGTGCCAGCAGTGCCCAGCGGGGGAGCACAGATACGCAGTATTTT. Translation: CASSAQRGSTDTQYF. Together with reference TRBV2 and TRBJ2-3, the CDR3 gives the full variable domain: EPEVTQTPSHQVTQMGQEVILRCVPISNHLYFYWYRQILGQKVEFLVSFYNNEISEKSEIFDDQFSVERPDGSNFTLKIRSTKLEDSAMYFCASSAQRGSTDTQYFGPGTRLTVL.

The chain combines TRBV5-1 with TRBJ2-7; 7 bases are a match to TRBD1. Looked up from germline, CDR1 is SGHRS and CDR2 is YFSETQ. Trimming removed 5 bases from V and 4 bases from J; junction bases left unmatched: 6. The CDR3 covers 13 residues. The CDR3 region has the DNA TGCGCCAGCAGGGTACAGGGGAAGTACGAGCAGTACTTC. It specifies CASRVQGKYEQYF.

The rearrangement joins TRBV19 to TRBJ2-3, with 13 bases aligning to TRBD2. The CDR3 contains 16 residues. The germline V gene has CDR1 LNHDA and CDR2 SQIVND (reference sequence). J was trimmed by 6 bases and V by 5 bases; bases with no gene match: 8. CDR3 sequence (DNA): TGTGCCAGTAGTCGACTAGCGGGGGGCCTCAGGGATACGCAGTATTTT. Translating it yields CASSRLAGGLRDTQYF.